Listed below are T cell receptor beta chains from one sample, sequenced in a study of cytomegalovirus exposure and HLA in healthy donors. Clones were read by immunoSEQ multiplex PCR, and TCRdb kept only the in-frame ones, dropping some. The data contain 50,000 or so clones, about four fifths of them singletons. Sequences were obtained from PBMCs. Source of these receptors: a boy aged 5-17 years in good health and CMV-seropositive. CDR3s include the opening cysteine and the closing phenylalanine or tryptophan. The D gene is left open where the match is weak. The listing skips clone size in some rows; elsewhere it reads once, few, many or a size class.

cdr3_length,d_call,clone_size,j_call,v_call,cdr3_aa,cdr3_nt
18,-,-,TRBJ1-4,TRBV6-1,CASSDCPSLLVDNEKLFF,TGTGCCAGCAGTGACTGTCCAAGTCTCCTAGTCGACAATGAAAAACTGTTTTTT
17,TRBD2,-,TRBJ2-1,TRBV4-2,CASSQGTSGGQVNEQFF,TGTGCCAGCAGCCAGGGGACTAGCGGGGGGCAGGTCAATGAGCAGTTCTTC
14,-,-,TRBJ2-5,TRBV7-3,CASSLTESSATQYF,TGTGCCAGCAGCTTAACCGAGAGCTCTGCCACCCAGTACTTC
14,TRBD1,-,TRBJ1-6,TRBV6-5,CASRRQGYNSPLHF,TGTGCCAGCAGAAGACAGGGTTATAATTCACCCCTCCACTTT
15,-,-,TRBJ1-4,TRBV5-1,CASSPRPGRDEKLFF,TGCGCCAGCAGCCCCCGGCCAGGGAGGGATGAAAAACTGTTTTTT
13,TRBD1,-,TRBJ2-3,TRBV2,CASRQGGADTQYF,TGTGCCAGCCGACAGGGTGGAGCAGATACGCAGTATTTT
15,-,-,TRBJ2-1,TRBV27,CASSLTLSSYNEQFF,TGTGCCAGCAGTCTTACCCTTAGCTCCTACAATGAGCAGTTCTTC
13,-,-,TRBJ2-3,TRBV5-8,CASSLTGTDTQYF,TGTGCCAGCAGCTTGACGGGCACAGATACGCAGTATTTT
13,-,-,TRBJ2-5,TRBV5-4,CASSPQGQETQYF,TGTGCCAGCAGCCCTCAGGGACAAGAGACCCAGTACTTC
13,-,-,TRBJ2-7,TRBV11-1,CASSRVAGSEQYF,TGTGCCAGCAGCCGCGTTGCGGGGTCAGAGCAGTACTTC
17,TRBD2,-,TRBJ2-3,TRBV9,CASSAGIAGKGQDTQYF,TGTGCCAGCAGTGCAGGAATAGCGGGCAAGGGTCAAGATACGCAGTATTTT
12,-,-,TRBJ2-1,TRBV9,CASSVRGLEQFF,TGTGCCAGCAGCGTAAGGGGTCTAGAGCAGTTCTTC
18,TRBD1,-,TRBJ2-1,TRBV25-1,CASSSTLPGTGAYNEQFF,TGTGCCAGCAGCTCAACACTTCCCGGGACAGGAGCCTACAATGAGCAGTTCTTC
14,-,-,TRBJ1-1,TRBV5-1,CASSVTVGNTEAFF,TGCGCCAGCAGCGTGACAGTGGGGAACACTGAAGCTTTCTTT
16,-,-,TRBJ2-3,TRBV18,CASSPFAGTSTDTQYF,TGTGCCAGCTCACCTTTCGCCGGTACTAGCACAGATACGCAGTATTTT
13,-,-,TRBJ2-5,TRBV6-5,CASSYGLAETQYF,TGTGCCAGCAGTTACGGGCTAGCAGAGACCCAGTACTTC
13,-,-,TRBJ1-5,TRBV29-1,CSVGGGKDQPQHF,TGCAGCGTTGGAGGGGGTAAGGATCAGCCCCAGCATTTT
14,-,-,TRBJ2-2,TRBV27,CASSSAGGSGELFF,TGTGCCAGCAGTTCCGCTGGGGGGTCCGGGGAGCTGTTTTTT
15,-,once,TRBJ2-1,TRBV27,CASSFSQGSYNEQFF,TGCGCCAGCAGTTTCAGTCAGGGGTCCTACAATGAGCAGTTCTTC
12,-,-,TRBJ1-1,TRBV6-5,CASSFLQGTAFF,TGTGCCAGCAGTTTCCTACAGGGTACAGCTTTCTTT
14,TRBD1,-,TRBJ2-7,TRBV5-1,CASSFIQGADEQYF,TGCGCCAGCAGCTTTATCCAGGGGGCCGACGAGCAGTACTTC
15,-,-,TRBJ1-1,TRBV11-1,CASSLWPAGNTEAFF,TGTGCCAGCAGCCTTTGGCCTGCTGGGAACACTGAAGCTTTCTTT
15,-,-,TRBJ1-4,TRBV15,CATSRDLGGAEKLFF,TGTGCCACCAGCAGAGATCTCGGGGGAGCTGAAAAACTGTTTTTT